The entry below gives a single T cell receptor beta chain sequence along with its context. Profiling relied on immunoSEQ multiplex PCR, and the TCRdb table lists in-frame clones only, not all of them. This sample has over 100,000 clones; 84% occur once, and the top ten carry less than 8%. This sample is part of a study of blood T cell repertoires in COVID-19. Study in general: Samples came from the United States, Italy and Spain, spanning acute and convalescent COVID-19. Sample material is recorded as cDNA or gDNA derived from T cells, B-cell-depleted T cells, or PBMCs.

Germline V lookup: CDR1 MNHEY, CDR2 SVGAGI. Trimming at V came to 7 bases and at J to 7 bases, leaving 4 bases not matched to a gene. CDR3 length: 14 amino acids. The sequence was collected from a woman in her forties or fifties with acute or convalescent COVID-19. The J gene is TRBJ1-6, the V gene TRBV6-5; 10 positions match TRBD1. Sequenced input: peripheral blood. CDR3 coding DNA: TGTGCCAGCATGCCGGGACAGGGGAATTCACCCCTCCACTTT. Translation: CASMPGQGNSPLHF.